The text below deals with one TCR beta chain. Its specificity is unknown. The PCR contained 60 Vbeta and 13 Jbeta primers. In the study's own analysis: Counted up in a later analysis, unique TCR beta chains came to about 80 million, with around 9.9 million shared. Assay: immunoSEQ multiplex PCR; the TCRdb copy retains only in-frame clones and omits some. V and J calls and clone size are copied from that table; D and trimming were computed from the DNA. This sample's clone table lists 150,000 to 200,000 clones. V gave up 0 bases and J gave up 1 base, with 11 bases separating them. Per the germline V gene, CDR1 is SGHVS and CDR2 is FNYEAQ. The CDR3 spans 16 residues. This record comes from a study of cytomegalovirus exposure and HLA in healthy donors. Study information: In an earlier analysis, around 120 million unique TCR beta sequences were found from some 170 million T cells. As released early, the data held 75 million to 90 million unique TCRs from HLA-typed donors.

Notes on the study in general: In a later analysis, compared with equally common non-associated chains, HLA-associated beta chains were more expanded.

V usage is TRBV7-6 and J usage is TRBJ2-3, with D possibly TRBD2 on 5 matching bases. The receptor was derived from a man aged 25 to 40 in good health and CMV-seronegative. Input material: PBMCs. The CDR3 nucleotides read TGTGCCAGCAGCTTAGCTGTCGCGGGCGGCACAGATACGCAGTATTTT. Translating gives CASSLAVAGGTDTQYF.